Each of the 25 T cell receptor beta chains below was sequenced from the same sample in a study of blood T cell repertoires in COVID-19. Profiled with immunoSEQ multiplex PCR; TCRdb holds only in-frame clones, not every one. The sample holds roughly 200,000 clones, roughly three quarters seen once. The sequencing sample was made of peripheral blood. The receptors shown here come from a woman aged 40-49 years with COVID-19, enrolled during active disease.

The chain is built from TRBV7-2 and TRBJ1-2; 7 bases match TRBD1. Per the germline V gene, CDR1 is SGHTA and CDR2 is FQGNSA. This CDR3 comprises 14 residues. V gave up 5 bases and J gave up 3 bases; unmatched junction bases: 6. The CDR3 sequence is CASSLGTVDYGYTF. The CDR3 nucleotides read TGTGCCAGCAGCCTTGGGACAGTCGACTATGGCTACACCTTC.

The chain joins TRBV6-5 to TRBJ2-7; 10 positions agree with TRBD1. Per germline, CDR1 MNHEY and CDR2 SVGAGI. CDR3 length equals 14 residues. Unmatched junction bases numbered 4, after V lost 2 bases and J lost 6 bases. This chain's CDR3 is CASSYRDRGIEQYF. The CDR3 DNA reads as TGTGCCAGCAGTTACCGGGACAGGGGTATCGAGCAGTACTTC.

The gene calls are TRBV23-1 and TRBJ2-3, with D possibly being TRBD1 (6 bases). TRBV23-1 is an ORF for which the function is uncertain. The CDR3 is 17 residues long. V shed 2 bases and J shed 7 bases, with 22 bases lying between them. This chain's CDR3 is CASSQPRTADILYTQYF. CDR3 nucleotides: TGCGCCAGCAGTCAACCCCGGACAGCCGACATCCTATATACGCAGTATTTT.

The V gene is TRBV12-3 or TRBV12-4, the J gene TRBJ2-5; the match to TRBD1 covers 8 bases. J was trimmed by 2 bases and V by 7 bases; bases with no gene match: 3. This CDR3 has 13 residues. The CDR3 DNA reads TGTGCCAGCAAGGACAGGGATCAAGAGACCCAGTACTTC. This codes for CASKDRDQETQYF.

The rearrangement joins TRBV5-1 to TRBJ2-5; 7 bases match TRBD2. With V trimmed by 4 bases and J by 3 bases, 6 bases remained unmatched. In germline, CDR1 is SGHRS, CDR2 YFSETQ. The CDR3 is made up of 14 amino acids. DNA for the CDR3: TGCGCCAGCAGCCGCGGGACTACCGAAGAGACCCAGTACTTC. It codes for CASSRGTTEETQYF.

The chain employs TRBV5-1 and TRBJ2-5; TRBD1 agrees at 11 bases. V shed 3 bases and J 4 bases; nucleotides not matched to a gene: 8. This CDR3 region has 16 residues. Germline V lookup: CDR1 SGHRS, CDR2 YFSETQ. DNA for the CDR3: TGCGCCAGCAGCTGGTCCGGGACAGGGGGTTTAGAGACCCAGTACTTC. The encoded protein is CASSWSGTGGLETQYF.

This chain links TRBV2 with TRBJ1-4; D might be TRBD1 (6 bases). Trimming left V 4 bases short and J 6 bases short, with 9 bases between. The CDR3 has 13 residues. Germline V gene data show CDR1 as SNHLY and CDR2 as FYNNEI. CDR3 residues: CASSAGGDEKLFF. As DNA, the CDR3 is TGTGCCAGCAGTGCGGGGGGCGATGAAAAACTGTTTTTT.

This clone was counted a single time. J is TRBJ2-4 and V is TRBV5-1; D gene unclear. The CDR3 loop spans 16 amino acids. V lost 2 bases and J 0 bases, leaving 12 bases between the germline ends. The V gene's germline CDR1 is SGHRS and CDR2 YFSETQ. The CDR3 loop reads CASSLNLTLAKNIQYF. DNA of the CDR3: TGCGCCAGCAGCTTAAACCTTACTTTAGCCAAAAACATTCAGTACTTC.

The J gene is TRBJ2-7, the V gene TRBV6-5, with 10 bases fitting TRBD1. CDR3 length: 14 residues. Trimming cost V 4 bases and J 5 bases; bases outside gene matches: 5. Germline CDR1 is MNHEY and CDR2 is SVGAGI. The CDR3 sequence: CASSSGTGANEQYF. Here the CDR3 DNA reads TGTGCCAGCAGTTCCGGGACAGGGGCCAACGAGCAGTACTTC.

The gene calls are TRBV7-2 and TRBJ2-7, with TRBD2 identical over 10 bases. The CDR3 has 16 residues. Germline CDR1 and CDR2: SGHTA and FQGNSA. V lost 2 bases, J lost 0 bases, and 4 bases stayed unmatched. The CDR3 region is CASSLTGLANSYEQYF. CDR3 in DNA: TGTGCCAGCAGCTTAACGGGACTAGCGAACTCCTACGAGCAGTACTTC.

The V gene is TRBV29-1, the J gene TRBJ1-5, with D unresolved. Between the trimmed V and J ends, which lost 4 bases and 2 bases, there was a span of 9 bases. Germline CDR1 reads SQVTM; CDR2 reads ANQGSEA. CDR3 size: 13 residues. This CDR3 is CSVASSGNQPQHF. The CDR3 DNA reads TGCAGCGTTGCGAGTAGTGGCAATCAGCCCCAGCATTTT.

The chain employs TRBV2 and TRBJ2-5, with TRBD2 matching 10 bases. The junction had 5 bases not matched to a gene; V was cut back by 3 bases and J by 1 base. The germline CDR1 and CDR2 sequences are SNHLY and FYNNEI. CDR3 length: 16 residues. CDR3 bases: TGTGCCAGCAGTGATCGTAGCGGGAGGACCCAAGAGACCCAGTACTTC. Protein: CASSDRSGRTQETQYF.

V is TRBV30 and J is TRBJ1-5; weak D call: TRBD1 (5 bases). V was cut by 4 bases and J by 2 bases, with 18 bases left in between. Germline V gives CDR1 GTSNPN, CDR2 SVGIG (reference sequence). The CDR3 loop spans 16 amino acids. The CDR3 bases are TGTGCCTGGACCAGAAAGGGGCCTGCAGGCAATCAGCCCCAGCATTTT. As protein: CAWTRKGPAGNQPQHF.

Only one count was recorded for this clone. The chain carries TRBV7-8 and TRBJ1-4; possibly TRBD1 for D (6 bases). CDR1 SGHVS and CDR2 FQNEAQ come from the germline V gene. Trimming removed 2 bases at V and 0 bases at J, with 13 bases between. The CDR3 runs to 17 residues. CDR3 DNA: TGTGCCAGCAGCTTACCACAGGGAGTGTCAACTAATGAAAAACTGTTTTTT. Amino acid sequence: CASSLPQGVSTNEKLFF.

V usage is TRBV5-5 and J usage is TRBJ2-7; 11 nucleotides match TRBD2. The V gene's germline CDR1 is SGHKS and CDR2 YYEKEE (reference sequence). The CDR3 runs to 16 residues. The V gene end was trimmed by 8 bases and the J gene end by 4 bases; junction bases not matched to a gene: 14. Here the CDR3 DNA reads TGTGCCAGTGGCGATAGCGGGAGGGCCTCGGTGTACGAGCAGTACTTC. As protein: CASGDSGRASVYEQYF. The variable domain in full, completed from reference TRBV5-5 and TRBJ2-7, reads DAGVTQSPTHLIKTRGQQVTLRCSPISGHKSVSWYQQVLGQGPQFIFQYYEKEERGRGNFPDRFSARQFPNYSSELNVNALLLGDSALYLCASGDSGRASVYEQYFGPGTRLTVT.

The rearrangement links TRBV10-3 to TRBJ1-2, with TRBD1 identical over 8 bases. Germline loops: CDR1 ENHRY, CDR2 SYGVKD. The CDR3 spans 16 residues. Unmatched junction bases numbered 14, after V lost 6 bases and J lost 5 bases. CDR3 residues: CAIRPDWTGYRYGYTF. CDR3 DNA: TGTGCCATCAGACCCGACTGGACAGGGTATAGGTATGGCTACACCTTC.

The chain is built from TRBV3-1 (or the pseudogene TRBV3-2) and TRBJ2-7; 8 bases agree with TRBD1. The germline CDR1 and CDR2 sequences are LGHDT and YNNKEL (reference sequence). With V trimmed by 5 bases and J by 3 bases, 3 bases remained unmatched. The length of the CDR3 is 13 residues. The DNA of the CDR3 is TGTGCCAGCAGCACCGGGACAGGCTACGAGCAGTACTTC. It encodes CASSTGTGYEQYF.

The chain carries TRBV12-3 or TRBV12-4 and TRBJ1-2; D ambiguous. This CDR3 region has 13 residues. The V end was cut by 3 bases, the J end by 8 bases, with 13 bases between. The CDR3 protein is CASSFGGVGGYTF. CDR3 DNA sequence: TGTGCCAGCAGTTTCGGCGGAGTCGGAGGCTACACCTTC.

This sequence joins TRBV5-8 and TRBJ2-7; 8 positions match TRBD2. J was trimmed by 6 bases and V by 1 base; bases with no gene match: 9. Germline loops: CDR1 SGHTS, CDR2 YDEGEE. The CDR3 covers 15 residues. The CDR3 spells CASSLFAGGVSEQYF. The CDR3 nucleotides read TGTGCCAGCAGCTTGTTTGCGGGAGGTGTATCCGAGCAGTACTTC. Full variable domain (rest looked up from reference TRBV5-8 and TRBJ2-7): EAGVTQSPTHLIKTRGQQATLRCSPISGHTSVYWYQQALGLGLQFLLWYDEGEERNRGNFPPRFSGRQFPNYSSELNVNALELEDSALYLCASSLFAGGVSEQYFGPGTRLTVT.

This clone occurred a few times. The chain couples TRBV11-3 to TRBJ2-2, with 7 bases lining up with TRBD1. V lost 1 base and J lost 6; bases outside the gene matches: 11. Germline-derived CDR1 and CDR2 are SGHNT and YENEEA. The CDR3 consists of 17 residues. The CDR3 nucleotides read TGTGCCAGCAGCTTAGTATCGCAGGGGGTTTCGGCCGGGGAGCTGTTTTTT. Protein: CASSLVSQGVSAGELFF.

This chain connects TRBV6-1 to TRBJ2-4; TRBD2 is a possible D gene (6 bases). The germline gives CDR1 MNHNS, CDR2 SASEGT. V was shortened by 2 bases and J by 4 bases, with 15 bases between the two germline ends. The CDR3 contains 16 residues. CDR3 DNA sequence: TGTGCCAGCAGTGAAAAGAAGGCTAGCGCAAAAAACATTCAGTACTTC. Translating gives CASSEKKASAKNIQYF.

The rearrangement links TRBV5-5 to TRBJ2-7; 8 bases are shared with TRBD2. The CDR3 sequence is 17 residues long. Germline CDR1 reads SGHKS; CDR2 reads YYEKEE (reference sequence). The J segment lost 0 bases and the V segment lost 0 bases, leaving 8 bases of the junction unmatched. The CDR3 loop is CASSLEGSGVSSYEQYF. The DNA of the CDR3 is TGTGCCAGCAGCTTGGAAGGTAGCGGGGTTAGCTCCTACGAGCAGTACTTC.

The rearrangement uses TRBV12-3 or TRBV12-4 and TRBJ1-2; 9 bases are a match to TRBD1. With V trimmed by 3 bases and J by 6 bases, 2 bases remained unmatched. The CDR3 runs to 13 residues. The CDR3 DNA is TGTGCCAGCAGTTTTGGGACAGGGAATGGCTACACCTTC. Protein: CASSFGTGNGYTF.

J is TRBJ2-7 and V is TRBV6-5, with 9 bases aligning to TRBD1. V was pared by 4 bases and J by 2 bases, with 6 bases of the junction left unmatched. This CDR3 region has 15 residues. Germline assignment: CDR1 MNHEY and CDR2 SVGAGI. The CDR3 region has the DNA TGTGCCAGCAGTTTGGGGGGACAGGGACCCTACGAGCAGTACTTC. As protein: CASSLGGQGPYEQYF.

The rearrangement uses TRBV23-1 and TRBJ2-1; D is perhaps TRBD1 (8 bases). TRBV23-1 is identified as an open reading frame with a role that is uncertain. V was clipped by 7 bases and J by 0 bases, with 22 bases between them. The CDR3 is 18 residues long. The CDR3, as DNA: TGCGCCAGCATCCCACAGGGGGGGGTAGAGAGCTCCTACAATGAGCAGTTCTTC. Translating gives CASIPQGGVESSYNEQFF.